The T cell receptor (beta chain) described here comes from a study of STAT5B mutations in CD4+ large granular lymphocyte leukemia. Data came from immunoSEQ multiplex PCR; TCRdb stores just in-frame clones and leaves some out. The table has 32,000 or so clones, around four fifths seen once; the top ten hold around 4.6%. The sequenced sample consisted of CD4+ T cells from blood buffy coats. This TCR came from a human donor in good health.

CDR3 in amino acids: CASRDGTGATYEQYF. The CDR3 DNA reads as TGTGCCAGCCGTGACGGGACAGGGGCCACCTACGAGCAGTACTTC. The gene calls are TRBV19 and TRBJ2-7; 10 bases fit TRBD1. Trimming cost V 9 bases and J 2 bases; bases outside gene matches: 10. Germline assignment: CDR1 LNHDA and CDR2 SQIVND (reference sequence). The CDR3 extends over 15 amino acids. Using reference TRBV19 and TRBJ2-7 for the parts outside the CDR3, the full variable domain is DGGITQSPKYLFRKEGQNVTLSCEQNLNHDAMYWYRQDPGQGLRLIYYSQIVNDFQKGDIAEGYSVSREKKESFPLTVTSAQKNPTAFYLCASRDGTGATYEQYFGPGTRLTVT.